These 3 T cell receptor beta chains came from one sample sequenced in a study of T cells after yellow fever vaccination. TCRdb used MiXCR to reprocess the 5' RACE reads, holding one entry per CDR3 protein. The sample yields 200,000 to 300,000 distinct CDR3 sequences, approximately 6.7% seen once. Sequencing used CD4+ T cells sorted from PBMCs, obtained on the day of the yellow fever booster vaccination. These receptors were obtained from a man aged 25-45 years who received the YFV17D yellow fever vaccine.

This clonotype was seen only a few times. The gene calls are TRBV20-1 and TRBJ2-7, with D unresolved. CDR3 length: 12 residues. V lost 2 bases, J lost 6 bases, and 11 bases lay in between. From germline, CDR1 is DFQATT and CDR2 SNEGSKA (reference sequence). In nucleotides, the CDR3 is TGCAGTGCTAGAATAACTGATCGCGAGCAGTACTTC. Protein sequence: CSARITDREQYF.

This clonotype appeared many times. The rearrangement links TRBV7-2 to TRBJ2-7; TRBD1 might be the D (5 bases). The V end lost 5 bases, the J end lost 7 bases, and 12 bases lay between the germline ends. The CDR3 is 12 amino acids. CDR1 is SGHTA and CDR2 is FQGNSA in the germline V gene. The CDR3 DNA reads TGTGCCAGCAGCCCAGGGTCGCGGGAGCAGTACTTC. It translates to CASSPGSREQYF.

The sample holds many counts of this clonotype. The genes are TRBV28 and TRBJ2-3, with TRBD2 matching 10 bases. Germline V gene data show CDR1 as MDHEN and CDR2 as SYDVKM. Trimming cost V 4 bases and J 0 bases; bases outside gene matches: 4. The CDR3 is 16 residues long. The CDR3: CASSSGLAESTDTQYF. DNA for the CDR3: TGTGCCAGCAGTTCAGGACTAGCGGAGAGCACAGATACGCAGTATTTT. Combining the CDR3 with reference TRBV28 and TRBJ2-3 gives the whole variable domain DVKVTQSSRYLVKRTGEKVFLECVQDMDHENMFWYRQDPGLGLRLIYFSYDVKMKEKGDIPEGYSVSREKKERFSLILESASTNQTSMYLCASSSGLAESTDTQYFGPGTRLTVL.